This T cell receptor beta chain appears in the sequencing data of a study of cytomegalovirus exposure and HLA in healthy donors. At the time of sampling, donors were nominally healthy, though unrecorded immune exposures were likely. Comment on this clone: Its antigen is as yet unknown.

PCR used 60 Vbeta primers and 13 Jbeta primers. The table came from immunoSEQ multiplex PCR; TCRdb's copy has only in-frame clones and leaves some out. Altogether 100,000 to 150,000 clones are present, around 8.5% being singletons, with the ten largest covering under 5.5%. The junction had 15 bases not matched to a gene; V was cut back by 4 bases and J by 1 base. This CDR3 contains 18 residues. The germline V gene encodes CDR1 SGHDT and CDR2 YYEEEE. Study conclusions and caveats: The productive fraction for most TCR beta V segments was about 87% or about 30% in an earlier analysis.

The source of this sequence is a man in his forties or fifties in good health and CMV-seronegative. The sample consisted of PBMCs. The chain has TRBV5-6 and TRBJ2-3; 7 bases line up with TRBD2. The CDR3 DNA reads TGTGCCAGCAGCCCCAGGAGGAGACTAGCCACAGGCACAGATACGCAGTATTTT. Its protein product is CASSPRRRLATGTDTQYF.